This TCR beta chain was observed in a study of blood T cell repertoires in COVID-19 (dated by TCRdb to the early 2020s). For the wider study: The collaborator samples originated in the United States, Italy and Spain and spanned the acute and convalescent phases of COVID-19. The prospective study material was composed of cDNA or gDNA derived from T cells, B-cell-depleted T cells, or PBMCs. The dataset comprised deeply sampled blood TCRbeta repertoires from subjects exposed to, actively infected with, or recovered from COVID-19. The repertoires were released in a freely available public database meant as a resource for research on the immune response to SARS-CoV-2. Samples were obtained from the ongoing ImmuneRACE study (first 160 participants) and from about 1,300 subjects provided by 6 global collaborators. A de-identified subject ID, COVID-19 status, age in years and sex were almost always included in the sample metadata. HLA class I and class II types, where available, came from metadata supplied by the sample provider rather than from assay-based typing.

The study at large found these results: The quantity of clinical and demographic metadata differed by source and by participant and was supplied without curation.

Unmatched junction bases come to 2, with V trimmed by 6 bases and J by 0 bases. There are 14 amino acids in the CDR3, from cysteine to phenylalanine inclusive. The entry retains the CDR3 DNA only, 42 bases that are in frame from base 1. CDR1 and CDR2 (SGHAT, FQNNGV) derive from the germline V gene. Collaborating institutions collected whole blood in K2EDTA tubes following their own protocols. For TCRbeta analysis, collaborators shipped samples in one of three forms: frozen whole blood, isolated PBMCs, or DNA extracted from either of those sample types. TCRbeta CDR3 regions were amplified from genomic DNA by means of the immunoSEQ Assay, a bias-controlled multiplex PCR. The original methods were these. The number of nucleated cells in each sample was estimated from the amplification of reference gene primers within the assay. Sequence reads were collapsed and filtered to measure the absolute abundance of every unique TCRbeta CDR3 rearrangement. For each sample, productive Simpson clonality was calculated as the square root of Simpson's diversity index over productive rearrangements. The table comes from immuneACCESS by way of TCRdb, which keeps in-frame sequences with V and J called. Part of the clones is missing from these tables; in studies checked, under half for an unresolved V gene and the rest for unknown reasons. That table gives V, J and clone size, and the DNA gave D and trimming. The sample includes 150,000 or so clones, with approximately 91% observed a single time. About 2.4% of the sample is held by the ten biggest clonotypes.

Concerning this clone: Its antigen is unknown. Nothing much larger sits one base from this clone, and base qualities are not available.

The sequence links TRBV11-2 to TRBJ2-7; 10 central bases correspond to TRBD1. This sequence originates from a woman aged 70-85 years with acute or convalescent COVID-19. Material for sequencing was peripheral blood. The CDR3 here reads CASRGQGSSYEQYF. Read as DNA, the sequence is TGTGCCAGCAGGGGACAGGGGAGCTCCTACGAGCAGTACTTC. Full variable domain (CDR3 extended with the reference TRBV11-2 and TRBJ2-7 proteins): EAGVAQSPRYKIIEKRQSVAFWCNPISGHATLYWYQQILGQGPKLLIQFQNNGVVDDSQLPKDRFSAERLKGVDSTLKIQPAKLEDSAVYLCASRGQGSSYEQYFGPGTRLTVT.